This T cell receptor beta chain was sequenced for a study of T cells in Graves' hyperthyroidism and ophthalmopathy. The wider study: The initial diagnosis was the point when peripheral blood was collected, ahead of any treatment.

The CDR3 extends over 18 amino acids. Germline CDR1 and CDR2: LGHDT and YNNKEL (reference sequence). Amplification of TCR beta CDR3 regions used RNA as the template. A set of HTBI primers served as the primers for a first-round RT-PCR of the TCR CDR3. TCRdb passed the multiplex PCR reads through MiXCR, listing each CDR3 protein once. This table holds around 420,000 distinct CDR3 sequences, around 14% found once. Pregnant or lactating patients were excluded, as were those with uncontrolled infection or other autoimmune disease. Diagnostic assessment was based on clinical symptoms, serum thyroxine and TRAb, thyroid ultrasound and orbital computed tomography. Whole-study results and caveats: The model predicted ophthalmopathy a median around 6.5 months before onset.

Turning to this clonotype: Its target is unknown. One junction end does not reproduce the germline sequence, and a read error may be involved.

The rearrangement links TRBV3-1 to TRBJ2-6, with TRBD1 as a possible D gene (5 bases). This TCR was sampled from a woman younger than 35 with Graves' hyperthyroidism. The sequencing sample was made of blood. The chain's CDR3 is CASSQFLQGNSGANALTF. In DNA form, the CDR3 reads TGTGCCAGCAGCCAATTCTTACAAGGCAACTCTGGGGCCAACGCCCTGACTTTC.